Listed below are T cell receptor beta chains from one sample, sequenced in a study of monozygotic twins with inflammatory bowel disease. TCRdb reprocessed the 5' RACE reads, with one entry per CDR3 protein and no DNA. In all, the sample yields some 210,000 distinct CDR3 sequences. Sequencing was done on a sample of blood. These receptor sequences come from a human donor with ulcerative colitis or Crohn's disease, or a healthy co-twin of an affected twin (not recorded which). The CDR3 runs from the conserved cysteine through the conserved F or W.

v_gene: TRBV12-3/TRBV12-4
j_gene: TRBJ2-7
CDR3aa: CASRSLNEQYF

v_gene: TRBV15
j_gene: TRBJ1-2
CDR3aa: CATSRGEGQGAFHGYTF

v_gene: TRBV10-2
j_gene: TRBJ2-7
CDR3aa: CASRKTGEAYEQYF

v_gene: TRBV6-2/TRBV6-3
j_gene: TRBJ2-3
CDR3aa: CASKLAADTQYF

v_gene: TRBV7-9
j_gene: TRBJ2-1
CDR3aa: CASSLARLVNNEQFF

v_gene: TRBV5-1
j_gene: TRBJ2-2
CDR3aa: CASSPHEGGELFF

v_gene: TRBV5-1
j_gene: TRBJ2-1
CDR3aa: CASSLGTGSGSYNEQFF

v_gene: TRBV6-5
j_gene: TRBJ1-3
CDR3aa: CASSYSLRAGNTIYF

v_gene: TRBV20-1
j_gene: TRBJ1-6
CDR3aa: CSAIYRTLGRDSPLHF

v_gene: TRBV20-1
j_gene: TRBJ1-6
CDR3aa: CSATGQGSSSPLHF

v_gene: TRBV6-1
j_gene: TRBJ2-2
CDR3aa: CASSTQGGLTGELFF

v_gene: TRBV5-4
j_gene: TRBJ2-1
CDR3aa: CASSPQERGNNEQFF

v_gene: TRBV4-1
j_gene: TRBJ1-2
CDR3aa: CASSQGGQAINYGYTF

v_gene: TRBV7-8
j_gene: TRBJ1-2
CDR3aa: CASSLGPVSYGYTF

v_gene: TRBV29-1
j_gene: TRBJ2-5
CDR3aa: CSVEDLGYQYF

v_gene: TRBV28
j_gene: TRBJ2-7
CDR3aa: CASSSSTTAGQGPPYEQYF

v_gene: TRBV20-1
j_gene: TRBJ2-5
CDR3aa: CSARTGGRETQYF

v_gene: TRBV6-1
j_gene: TRBJ2-7
CDR3aa: CASSPTRDSSYEQYF

v_gene: TRBV4-1
j_gene: TRBJ1-1
CDR3aa: CASSQDGGAVSEAFF

v_gene: TRBV5-4
j_gene: TRBJ2-1
CDR3aa: CASSSTRDEQFF

v_gene: TRBV7-9
j_gene: TRBJ1-2
CDR3aa: CASSSHYNGYTF

v_gene: TRBV2
j_gene: TRBJ1-2
CDR3aa: CASSEQGAINYGYTF

v_gene: TRBV6-1
j_gene: TRBJ1-2
CDR3aa: CASSRSTAHYGYTF

v_gene: TRBV5-4
j_gene: TRBJ1-1
CDR3aa: CASPPLGQVGFRTEAFF

v_gene: TRBV12-3/TRBV12-4
j_gene: TRBJ2-5
CDR3aa: CASSSGTGGETQYF

v_gene: TRBV9
j_gene: TRBJ1-3
CDR3aa: CASSSGLSGNTIYF